The sequence of this T cell receptor beta chain was determined in a study of regulatory T cells in long-lasting Graves disease (dated by TCRdb to about 2021). With respect to the entire study: Persistent Graves' disease meant more than 5 years of antithyroid drug treatment with TSH receptor autoantibodies that stayed positive. Persistent Graves' disease patients were compared with newly diagnosed Graves' disease patients by peripheral blood TCR sequencing and RNA sequencing. The study took place in China and was registered as a clinical trial. A total of 33 samples underwent TCR sequencing: around 13 from persistent and about 20 from newly diagnosed Graves' disease patients. In the clinical cohort, patients with persistent Graves' disease had used antithyroid drugs for an average of about 9.3 years.

Taken with the paper, the label for time point translates to: persistent/refractory GD, antithyroid drugs over 5 years with positive TRAb. For both TCR sequencing and RNA sequencing, RNA was extracted from PBMCs in TRIzol. The diagnosis of Graves' disease followed American Thyroid Association guidelines. Patients for the study were recruited at an endocrinology department in Xi'an, China. From each patient, about 9 milliliters of peripheral blood was collected into an EDTA anticoagulant tube. PBMCs were isolated by Ficoll Paque Plus density gradient separation without further T cell sorting. An Agilent 2100 Bioanalyzer and agarose gel were used to assess RNA quality, and a NanoDrop 2000 was used to measure RNA concentration. The protocol used for the library was multiplex PCR. Sequencing was performed on an Illumina HiSeq 4000. TCR beta libraries were built with iRepertoire HTBI primers and Arm-PCR amplification of CDR3 regions. PCR products were gel purified before sequencing. As for the authors' bioinformatics: A total of fewer than 70 TRBV and some 13 TRBJ segments were identified across samples and were used for gene usage analysis of CDR3 amino acid clonotypes. COPE and FqMerger were used to merge filtered high-quality paired reads into contigs. BLAST was used to align contigs to the IMGT TRBV, TRBD and TRBJ reference genes, and CDR3 was defined following IMGT. Clonotypes above 0.1% frequency were classified as highly expanded clones. Shannon entropy served as the measure of repertoire diversity, while the Gini coefficient captured V-J evenness. Clonotypes shared by more than one individual were considered public. The raw public reads went through TCRdb reprocessing: fastp at Q25, MiXCR clone calling, in-frame beta chains kept. When rows share a CDR3 protein, they turn into one entry using the most common DNA and genes. Clone size and V and J calls follow TCRdb, not the original study. A total of fewer than 550,000 distinct CDR3 sequences appear in this sample, roughly 21% of them only once. Roughly 7.7% of the sample lies in the top ten.

Looking up the germline V gene (reference sequence) yields CDR1 MNHEY and CDR2 SMNVEV. The CDR3 sequence holds 14 residues, the cysteine and phenylalanine included. This entry keeps only the CDR3 DNA: 42 bases, framed from base 1. V sheds 9 bases and J sheds 0 bases, leaving 14 bases between their ends. Details on this clonotype: Its cognate antigen has yet to be identified. Per-base qualities were not stored, and no clone one base away is much larger.

General conclusions and limits of the study: Compared with newly diagnosed patients, patients with persistent Graves' disease had lower TCR Shannon entropy and fewer highly expanded clones, which suggests clonal expansion. Patients with persistent disease shared more public clonotypes (about 3,000) than newly diagnosed patients did (more than 900). The authors noted that the small sample size was a limitation that may lower accuracy. Only the TCR beta chain was sequenced and analyzed. The study examined only peripheral blood because the primary lesion, thyroid tissue, could not be accessed. Persistent disease showed preferential use of TRBV28, TRBJ1-2 and TRBJ2-5, whereas newly diagnosed disease favored TRBV20-1 and TRBJ2-1.

The clonotype was recovered from a female donor with Graves disease. The sequencing used peripheral blood mononuclear cells (PBMCs), collected when the disease was refractory, from a patient treated with antithyroid drugs. Recombination linked TRBV27 to TRBJ1-1, with a weak D call of TRBD1 (5 bases match). The DNA sequence follows: TGTGCCAGTAGACAGCGCGAATTGAACACTGAAGCTTTCTTT. Its coded protein is CASRQRELNTEAFF.